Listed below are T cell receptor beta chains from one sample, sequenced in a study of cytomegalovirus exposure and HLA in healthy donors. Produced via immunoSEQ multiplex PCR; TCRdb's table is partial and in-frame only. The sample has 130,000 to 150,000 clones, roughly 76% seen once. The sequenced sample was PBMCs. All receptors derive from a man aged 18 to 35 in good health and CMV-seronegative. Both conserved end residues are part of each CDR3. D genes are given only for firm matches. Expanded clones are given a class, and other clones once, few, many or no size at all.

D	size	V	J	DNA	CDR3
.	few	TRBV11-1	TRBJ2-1	TGTGCCAGCAGTGGGGACTTCGCGGGAAGCTCCTACAATGAGCAGTTCTTC	CASSGDFAGSSYNEQFF
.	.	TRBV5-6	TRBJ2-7	TGTGCCAGCAGCTTGGGAAGCAACTACGAGCAGTACTTC	CASSLGSNYEQYF
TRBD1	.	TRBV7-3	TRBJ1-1	TGTGCCAGCAGCATAACGGGACAGACGAACACTGAAGCTTTCTTT	CASSITGQTNTEAFF
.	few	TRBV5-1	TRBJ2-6	TGCGCCAGCAGCTTCGGCGGGGGCATGGCTGGGGCCAACGTCCTGACTTTC	CASSFGGGMAGANVLTF
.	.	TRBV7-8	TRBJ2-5	TGTGCCAGCAGCTTAGGGAAAGGGGGTGGAGAGACCCAGTACTTC	CASSLGKGGGETQYF
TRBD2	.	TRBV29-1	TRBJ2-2	TGCAGCGTTGGCGAGCGGGGGGCGAACACCGGGGAGCTGTTTTTT	CSVGERGANTGELFF
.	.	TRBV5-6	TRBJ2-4	TGTGCCAGCAGCTTGGGAGGCGAACTAGCCAAAAACATTCAGTACTTC	CASSLGGELAKNIQYF
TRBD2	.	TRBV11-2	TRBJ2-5	TGTGCCAGCAGCTTAAGCGGGGCCAGGCAAGAGACCCAGTACTTC	CASSLSGARQETQYF
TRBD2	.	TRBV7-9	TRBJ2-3	TGTGCCAGCAGCCCCCCGGGACTAGCGCTGATCTCTAGCACAGATACGCAGTATTTT	CASSPPGLALISSTDTQYF
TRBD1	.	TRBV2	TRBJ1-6	TGTGCCAGCAGTGTTGACAGGGTGGCTAATTCACCCCTCCACTTT	CASSVDRVANSPLHF
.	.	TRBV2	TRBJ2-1	TGTGCCAGCAGTTTGGGGGCAGGGCAGTTCTTC	CASSLGAGQFF
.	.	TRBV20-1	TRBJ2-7	TGCAGTGCCCGACTCACCTACGAGCAGTACTTC	CSARLTYEQYF
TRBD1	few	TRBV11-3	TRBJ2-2	TGTGCCAGCAGCTTAGGGGGTTACAGGGGTTTGGCCGGGGAGCTGTTTTTT	CASSLGGYRGLAGELFF
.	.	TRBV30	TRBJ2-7	TGTGCCTGGAGTGTAGGGGAACACGAGCAGTACTTC	CAWSVGEHEQYF
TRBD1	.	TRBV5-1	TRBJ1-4	TGCGCCAGCAGCTTGGACAGGGGAATAGGAAAACTGTTTTTT	CASSLDRGIGKLFF
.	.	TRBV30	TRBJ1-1	TGTGCCTGGAGTGTACAAGGTGGAGCTAACACTGAAGCTTTCTTT	CAWSVQGGANTEAFF
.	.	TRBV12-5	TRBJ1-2	TGTGCTAGTGGTCCTGCGGGCGGAGGCTACACCTTC	CASGPAGGGYTF
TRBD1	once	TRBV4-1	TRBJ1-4	TGCGCCAGCAGCCAAACCTCCCCCGGGACAGGGGATGAAAAACTGTTTTTT	CASSQTSPGTGDEKLFF
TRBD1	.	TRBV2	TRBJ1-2	TGTGCCAGCAGTGAATTGCCACAGGGGGCGGATGGCTACACCTTC	CASSELPQGADGYTF
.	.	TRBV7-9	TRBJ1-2	TGTGCCAGCAGCTTGGGCGGGCTCAGGGAGGATGGCTACACCTTC	CASSLGGLREDGYTF
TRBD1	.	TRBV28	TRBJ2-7	TGTGCCAGCACCATAACAGGGGACGAGCAGTACTTC	CASTITGDEQYF
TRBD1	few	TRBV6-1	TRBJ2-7	TGTGCCAGCAGTGGGACAAAGACAGGGTTAGACGAGCAGTACTTC	CASSGTKTGLDEQYF
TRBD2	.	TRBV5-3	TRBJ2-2	TGTGCCAGAAGCTGGCTAGCGGGCACGAACACCGGGGAGCTGTTTTTT	CARSWLAGTNTGELFF
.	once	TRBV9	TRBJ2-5	TGTGCCAGCAGCGGTTCCGGGACATTCCAAGGAGAGACCCAGTACTTC	CASSGSGTFQGETQYF
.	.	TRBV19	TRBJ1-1	TGTGCCACCAGTGGTGGACAGCAGAACACTGAAGCTTTCTTT	CATSGGQQNTEAFF
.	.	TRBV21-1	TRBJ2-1	TGTGCCAGCAGCCGAGATTTCAGGGGCCCTGAGCAGTTCTTC	CASSRDFRGPEQFF
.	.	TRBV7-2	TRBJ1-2	TGTGCCAGCAGCCCCGGTCGGGTCGGAGGCTACACCTTC	CASSPGRVGGYTF
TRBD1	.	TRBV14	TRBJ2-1	TGTGCCAGCAGCCAAGTCGTGGGGACAGGGCTTTTTGAGCAGTTCTTC	CASSQVVGTGLFEQFF
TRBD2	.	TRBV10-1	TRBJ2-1	TGCGCCAGCAGTCACAGCGGGACCTACAATGAGCAGTTCTTC	CASSHSGTYNEQFF
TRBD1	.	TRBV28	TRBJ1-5	TGTGCCAGCAGCCTTGACAGGGTTGGTCAGCCCCAGCATTTT	CASSLDRVGQPQHF
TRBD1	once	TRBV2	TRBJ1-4	TGTGCCAGCAGTCGACAGGGGGTTCATGAAAAACTGTTTTTT	CASSRQGVHEKLFF
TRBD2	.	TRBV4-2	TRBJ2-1	TGTGCCAGCAGCCAAGATATCGGGTCTAGCGGGAGCAATGAGCAGTTCTTC	CASSQDIGSSGSNEQFF
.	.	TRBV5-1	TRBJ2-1	TGCGCCAGCAGCTTGGCACAAGAGACCCTCGGACAAGAGCAGTTCTTC	CASSLAQETLGQEQFF
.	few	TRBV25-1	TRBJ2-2	TGTGCCAGTCACGCGCTCAGGGAAGCCGGGGAGCTGTTTTTT	CASHALREAGELFF